This T cell receptor beta chain was sequenced for a study of T cell changes during pregnancy in multiple sclerosis (dated by TCRdb to about 2019). Concerning the study at large: The study examined how the T cell repertoire changed over the course of pregnancy in women with multiple sclerosis.

After removal of 1 base from V and 4 bases from J, the junction retains 12 bases not matched to a gene. The CDR3 runs 18 residues from the cysteine to the phenylalanine. Here the CDR3 DNA is all that survives: 54 bases in frame from base 1. CDR1 LNHNV and CDR2 YYDKDF were looked up in the germline V gene (reference sequence). With regard to this clone: What this receptor recognizes is not known. Base qualities are not provided; no much larger clone lies one nucleotide away.

The method was the immunoSEQ multiplex PCR assay. TCRdb mirrors the immuneACCESS table, restricted to in-frame sequences. Some clones are absent from its copies; in checked studies, under half trace to an unresolved V gene, and the reason for the others is unknown. For this sample the table gives roughly 100,000 clones, of which roughly 90% were detected only once. 1.6% of the sample lies in the top ten. The sequence was obtained from a female donor with multiple sclerosis, enrolled in a pregnancy study. Sequenced here: peripheral blood, sampled after pregnancy. Rearrangement joined TRBV15 to TRBJ2-5; 10 bases in between match TRBD2. The DNA sequence is TGTGCCACCAGCAGAGCCCTCAGGGCGGTAGCGGGAGGAGAGACCCAGTACTTC. This sequence encodes CATSRALRAVAGGETQYF.